Presented here are 29 T cell receptor beta chains from one specimen sequenced in a study of prognosis after radiotherapy for stage I lung cancer. Two-round multiplex PCR on genomic DNA was the method by which TCR beta CDR3 was amplified. The authors ran first-round PCR with primers specific to each TRBV and TRBJ gene. One entry per CDR3 protein results from TCRdb running MiXCR on the multiplex PCR reads. Here the sample spans around 26,000 distinct CDR3 sequences, around 42% being singletons. This specimen consisted of PBMCs, obtained before or after stereotactic body radiation therapy (not recorded which). The receptors shown here come from a donor of 50 years or more with non-small cell lung cancer.

On this clonotype: Germline is not matched at one junction end, which may reflect a read error. V gene TRBV11-1 combines with J gene TRBJ2-6, with TRBD1 as a possible D gene (5 bases). Germline V gene lookup returns CDR1 SGHAT and CDR2 FQDESV (reference sequence). The CDR3 totals 17 residues. The chain's CDR3 is CASNLGARRPGANVLTF. CDR3 sequence (DNA): TGTGCCAGCAACTTAGGGGCCCGGCGGCCAGGGGCCAACGTCCTGACTTTC. Looking up the rest from reference TRBV11-1 and TRBJ2-6 gives the full variable domain: EAEVAQSPRYKITEKSQAVAFWCDPISGHATLYWYRQILGQGPELLVQFQDESVVDDSQLPKDRFSAERLKGVDSTLKIQPAELGDSAMYLCASNLGARRPGANVLTFGAGSRLTVL.

This clonotype was counted many times. The gene calls are TRBV6-1 and TRBJ2-1; 11 positions agree with TRBD2. CDR3 length: 16 residues. V shed 6 bases, J shed 2 bases, and the junction held 6 bases outside the gene matches. Germline V CDR1 and CDR2: MNHNS, SASEGT. CDR3: CASRIIAGGPYNEQFF. CDR3 nucleotide sequence: TGTGCCAGCAGAATCATAGCGGGAGGGCCCTACAATGAGCAGTTCTTC.

In the case of this clonotype: A far larger clone is only one base removed, so a read error is likely. The genes are TRBV6-9 and TRBJ2-2; the D is unclear. This CDR3 comprises 16 residues. Looked up from germline, CDR1 is MNHGY and CDR2 is SVAAGI. V was shortened by 4 bases and J by 4 bases, with 16 bases between the two germline ends. The CDR3 is CASSLSRRSGTGELFF. CDR3 DNA: TGTGCCAGCAGTTTATCTCGGCGATCCGGCACCGGGGAGCTGTTTTTT.

This sequence joins TRBV6-5 and TRBJ2-3; D possibly corresponds to TRBD2 (5 bases). The CDR3 is 16 amino acids. Trimming removed 2 bases from V and 4 bases from J, with 16 bases in between. From germline, CDR1 is MNHEY and CDR2 SVGAGI. DNA for the CDR3: TGTGCCAGCAGTTACGGCCATCGGGGTGGACCAGATACGCAGTATTTT. Residues: CASSYGHRGGPDTQYF.

Sample share makes this clonotype medium-sized. The chain combines TRBV6-2 or TRBV6-3 with TRBJ2-1; D assignment may be TRBD1 or TRBD2 (5 bases each). Trimming cost V 5 bases and J 4 bases, with 18 bases left between them. This CDR3 comprises 16 residues. Germline assignment: CDR1 MNHEY and CDR2 SVGEGT. CDR3 sequence reads: CASSEGSAGTYNEQFF. CDR3 nucleotide sequence: TGTGCCAGCAGTGAAGGTTCGGCAGGGACGTACAATGAGCAGTTCTTC.

By share of the sample, this clonotype is medium-sized (0.01 to 0.1%). This sequence joins TRBV12-3 or TRBV12-4 and TRBJ2-3; 8 positions match TRBD1. The CDR3 covers 12 residues. With V trimmed by 6 bases and J by 11 bases, 7 bases remained unmatched. CDR3 sequence: CASRKTGTGQYF. The CDR3, as DNA: TGTGCCAGCAGGAAGACCGGGACAGGGCAGTATTTT.

This clonotype was seen ten or more times. This chain connects TRBV29-1 to TRBJ1-2; the D is unclear. Trimming took off 3 bases at V and 0 bases at J, with 8 bases between the two ends. Germline V lookup: CDR1 SQVTM, CDR2 ANQGSEA. The CDR3 covers 13 residues. This chain's CDR3 is CSVDFGTNYGYTF. The DNA of the CDR3 is TGCAGCGTTGATTTCGGGACTAACTATGGCTACACCTTC.

There are many counts of this clonotype. This may stem from a read error, because a much larger clone lies one nucleotide away. The chain joins TRBV6-5 to TRBJ2-3; TRBD1 or TRBD2 may be the D gene (5 bases each). Looked up from germline, CDR1 is MNHEY and CDR2 is SVGAGI. The CDR3 totals 14 residues. Trimming took off 1 base at V and 7 bases at J, with 12 bases between the two ends. CDR3 amino acids: CASSYWGSAYTQYF. The CDR3 nucleotides read TGTGCCAGCAGTTACTGGGGGAGTGCATATACGCAGTATTTT.

As regards this clonotype: This clone may be a read error of a much larger clone one base away. This chain links TRBV9 with TRBJ2-5; a weak D match, TRBD2 (6 bases). This CDR3 spans 11 amino acids. Trimming took off 4 bases at V and 9 bases at J, with 10 bases between the two ends. Germline-derived CDR1 and CDR2 are SGDLS and YYNGEE. CDR3 nucleotides: TGTGCCAGCAGCCCCGGAGGGGCCCAGTACTTC. It translates to CASSPGGAQYF.

The chain is built from TRBV6-1 and TRBJ2-7, with D unclear. CDR1 and CDR2 (germline): MNHNS, SASEGT. This CDR3 has 12 amino acids. V was shortened by 7 bases and J by 3 bases, with 10 bases between the two germline ends. The DNA of the CDR3 is TGTGCCAGCAAGGTCGGCCACTACGAGCAGTACTTC. This sequence encodes CASKVGHYEQYF.

The CDR3 region has the DNA TGCGCCAGCAGCTCCGACAGTGGTGCTAGAGGACACAATGAGCAGTTCTTC. This encodes CASSSDSGARGHNEQFF. V and J are TRBV5-1 and TRBJ2-1; weak D call: TRBD1 (5 bases). Per the germline V gene, CDR1 is SGHRS and CDR2 is YFSETQ. With 3 bases removed from V and 5 bases from J, the gap between germline ends came to 21 bases. The CDR3 totals 17 residues.

This clonotype was counted a single time. This chain links TRBV6-4 with TRBJ2-1; perhaps TRBD1 as D (5 bases). Trimming stripped 2 bases from V and 0 bases from J, with 5 bases between. CDR1 MRHNA and CDR2 SNTAGT come from the germline V gene. This CDR3 is built from 14 residues. The CDR3, as DNA: TGTGCCAGCAGTGACGACAGCTCCTACAATGAGCAGTTCTTC. Translation gives CASSDDSSYNEQFF.

As concerns this clonotype: A much larger clone differs from this one at a single base, so this may be a read error. The chain has TRBV27 and TRBJ1-5; the D is unclear. This CDR3 contains 14 residues. Germline CDR1 MNHEY, CDR2 SMNVEV (reference sequence). The CDR3 nucleotides read TGTGCCAGCGGTTTATCGAGGAGCAATCAGCCCCATCATTTT. Encoded protein: CASGLSRSNQPHHF.

This clonotype has at least ten counts. V usage is TRBV5-1 and J usage is TRBJ2-2, with 7 bases fitting TRBD2. The germline gives CDR1 SGHRS, CDR2 YFSETQ. The CDR3 sequence is 17 residues long. Losses at the gene ends were 4 bases for V and 3 bases for J; bases not matched to a gene: 12. The CDR3 sequence: CASSSHPSGMYTGELFF. CDR3 bases: TGCGCCAGCAGCAGCCACCCGAGCGGGATGTACACCGGGGAGCTGTTTTTT.

The rearrangement joins TRBV28 to TRBJ2-7; TRBD2 matches at 7 bases. The CDR3 runs 14 residues. The germline V gene encodes CDR1 MDHEN and CDR2 SYDVKM. Unmatched junction bases numbered 16, after V lost 10 bases and J lost 7 bases. The CDR3 nucleotides read TGTGCCACCTCGTGGAGCGGGGCCCCGCTGGAGCAGTACTTC. Amino acid sequence: CATSWSGAPLEQYF.

There are many counts of this clonotype. The chain uses TRBV13 and TRBJ2-1, with 8 bases identical to TRBD2. The germline V gene has CDR1 PRHDT and CDR2 FYEKMQ (reference sequence). Unmatched junction bases numbered 4, after V lost 1 base and J lost 5 bases. The CDR3 is made up of 15 amino acids. The CDR3 DNA reads as TGTGCCAGCAGCTTAGCGGGGGGGCTCGACAATGAGCAGTTCTTC. As protein: CASSLAGGLDNEQFF.

V and J are TRBV14 and TRBJ2-3; 11 bases match TRBD2. Trimming took 4 bases from V and 0 from J; bases not matched to a gene: 6. Per germline, CDR1 SGHDN and CDR2 FVKESK. The CDR3 has 17 residues. In DNA form, the CDR3 reads TGTGCCAGCAGCCCCCTAGCGGGAGGAACTAGCACAGATACGCAGTATTTT. Its protein product is CASSPLAGGTSTDTQYF.

Remarks on this clonotype: A much larger clone lies a single base off, so this may be a read error. This chain uses TRBV7-3 with TRBJ1-4, with D maybe TRBD1 (5 bases). The CDR3 loop spans 15 amino acids. V lost 3 bases and J 7 bases, leaving 15 bases between the germline ends. Germline lookup yields CDR1 SGHTA and CDR2 FQGTGA. CDR3 protein: CASSFRDGVGEKLFF. In nucleotides, the CDR3 is TGTGCCAGCAGCTTCCGGGACGGGGTGGGTGAAAAACTGTTTTTT.

This clonotype occurred many times. This chain uses TRBV19 with TRBJ1-5; 8 bases map to TRBD1. The V gene's germline CDR1 is LNHDA and CDR2 SQIVND (reference sequence). Trimming took 7 bases from V and 3 from J; bases not matched to a gene: 8. CDR3 length: 15 amino acids. The CDR3 DNA reads as TGTGCCAGTACCTTGGGACAGGTTATCAATCAGCCCCAGCATTTT. Translation gives CASTLGQVINQPQHF.

A word on this clonotype: This probably arose from a read error, given a far larger clone one base away. The chain uses TRBV6-4 and TRBJ1-2, with TRBD1 matching 7 bases. The CDR3 extends over 15 amino acids. Germline assignment: CDR1 MRHNA and CDR2 SNTAGT. CDR3 region: CASSLRRTGDYCYTF. In DNA form, the CDR3 reads TGTGCCAGCAGTCTTCGGCGTACAGGGGACTATTGCTACACCTTC.

In this sample, this clonotype turned up many times. The chain joins TRBV10-3 to TRBJ2-7; 11 bases line up with TRBD1. The J segment lost 6 bases and the V segment lost 3 bases, leaving 4 bases of the junction unmatched. This CDR3 contains 14 residues. Germline V gene lookup returns CDR1 ENHRY and CDR2 SYGVKD. In nucleotides, the CDR3 is TGTGCCATCAGTGACGGGACAGGGGGAGGCGAGCAGTACTTC. Its translation: CAISDGTGGGEQYF.

The table lists this clonotype with many counts. The V gene is TRBV25-1, the J gene TRBJ2-5, with 7 nucleotides matching TRBD1. The V gene's germline CDR1 is MGHDK and CDR2 SYGVNS. Unmatched junction bases numbered 6, after V lost 6 bases and J lost 5 bases. The CDR3 has 13 residues. CDR3 coding DNA: TGTGCCAGCAGCCAGGACAGGCTTGAGACCCAGTACTTC. Translated, it gives CASSQDRLETQYF.

With respect to this clonotype: A read error is likely, as this CDR3 ends without the conserved phenylalanine or tryptophan. The chain joins TRBV15 to TRBJ2-7; tentatively, D is TRBD1 (7 bases). CDR1 and CDR2 (germline): LNHNV, YYDKDF (reference sequence). This CDR3 is 14 amino acids long. The chain's CDR3 is CATSRDRGAYDQYL. The CDR3 bases are TGTGCCACCAGCAGAGACAGGGGGGCCTACGATCAGTACCTC.

This clonotype was seen repeatedly, ten times or more. The chain recombines TRBV6-1 with TRBJ1-5; no clear D. CDR1 and CDR2 (germline): MNHNS, SASEGT. V was clipped by 6 bases and J by 0 bases, with 15 bases between them. This CDR3 has 16 amino acids. CDR3 bases: TGTGCCAGCAGCCGCCCCGCAGATTATAGCAATCAGCCCCAGCATTTT. Its protein product is CASSRPADYSNQPQHF.

Details on this clonotype: One end of the junction varies from germline; a read error may be responsible. This chain links TRBV2 with TRBJ1-2; tentative D call: TRBD1 (5 bases). The CDR3 loop spans 13 amino acids. CDR1 and CDR2 from the germline V gene are SNHLY and FYNNEI. Written as DNA, the CDR3 is TGTGCCAGCAGTGAAGAAACAGGAAATGGCTGCACCTTC. It codes for CASSEETGNGCTF.

Details on this clonotype: It is likely a read error: a sequence one base away is far more abundant. The chain recombines TRBV7-3 with TRBJ2-7; 7 bases fit TRBD1. The CDR3 length is 15 residues. With V trimmed by 4 bases and J by 4 bases, 10 bases remained unmatched. Germline loops: CDR1 SGHTA, CDR2 FQGTGA. CDR3 protein: CASSYTGTEFYEQYF. CDR3 sequence (DNA): TGTGCCAGCAGCTACACCGGGACAGAGTTTTACGAGCAGTACTTC.

This clonotype has a count of ten or more. This sequence joins TRBV4-2 and TRBJ1-1, with D possibly matching TRBD1 (6 bases). Trimming shortened V by 4 bases and J by 1 base, and 16 bases separated the two germline ends. From germline, CDR1 is LGHNA and CDR2 YNFKEQ. The CDR3 spans 16 residues. CDR3 bases: TGTGCCAGCAGCCGGGAGAACCTGGGACAGAACACTGAAGCTTTCTTT. Protein sequence: CASSRENLGQNTEAFF.

This clonotype was observed many times. This chain joins TRBV27 and TRBJ2-1; no clear D. Germline CDR1 reads MNHEY; CDR2 reads SMNVEV (reference sequence). Trimming took off 2 bases at V and 0 bases at J, with 5 bases between the two ends. This CDR3 is built from 14 residues. The CDR3 loop is CASSLGSSYNEQFF. CDR3 DNA: TGTGCCAGCAGTTTAGGTAGCTCCTACAATGAGCAGTTCTTC.

This clonotype was seen at least ten times. V and J are TRBV9 and TRBJ2-5; perhaps TRBD1 as D (6 bases). CDR1 SGDLS and CDR2 YYNGEE come from the germline V gene. The CDR3 has 14 amino acids. V lost 2 bases and J lost 4, with 12 bases in between. Here the CDR3 reads CASSVLTGSETQYF. The CDR3 nucleotides are TGTGCCAGCAGCGTCCTCACAGGGTCAGAGACCCAGTACTTC.